Given below is one TCR beta chain in context. Seattle's enrolled individuals joined amid active infection and were then monitored longitudinally. Using immunoSEQ multiplex PCR, the repertoire was profiled, and TCRdb retains in-frame clones only, with some absent. The data contain some 310,000 clones, 90% of them singletons. Germline CDR1 reads LGHNT; CDR2 reads FRNRAP. The ends lost 6 bases at V and 3 bases at J; junction bases unmatched: 10. The CDR3 length is 16 residues. This sample is part of a study of blood T cell repertoires in COVID-19. For the study at large: The United States, Italy and Spain were the sources of the acute and convalescent COVID-19 samples. PBMCs, B-cell-depleted T cells, or T cells were the source of the cDNA or gDNA that made up the material.

This receptor was obtained from a woman aged 40 to 50 with COVID-19, enrolled during active disease. Specimen: peripheral blood. J is TRBJ2-5 and V is TRBV12-5, with 10 nucleotides matching TRBD1. This CDR3 reads CASGEGTGQGEETQYF. The CDR3 nucleotides read TGTGCTAGTGGAGAGGGAACCGGACAGGGGGAAGAGACCCAGTACTTC.